Reported below is one T cell receptor beta chain. This table comes from immunoSEQ multiplex PCR, and its TCRdb copy is limited to in-frame clones, with some not included. Of a few hundred thousand clones listed, 84% are singletons. This entry belongs to a study of blood T cell repertoires in COVID-19. This CDR3 has 17 amino acids. The V and J ends lost 0 bases and 1 base, in that order; junction bases with no gene match: 6. Germline V gene data show CDR1 as LGHNA and CDR2 as YSLEER. Sequenced: peripheral blood. This chain links TRBV4-3 with TRBJ2-3, with TRBD2 matching over 8 bases. The clonotype was recovered from a man aged 55 to 70 with acute or convalescent COVID-19. The CDR3 spells CASSQEVSGTGTDTQYF. In nucleotides, the CDR3 is TGCGCCAGCAGCCAAGAGGTTAGCGGGACCGGCACAGATACGCAGTATTTT.